These 31 T cell receptor beta chains originate from one sample sequenced in a study of a mutant IDH1 vaccine in newly diagnosed glioma. Time point indicated: week 23, last vaccination. Doses of 300 ug of mutant IDH1 20-mer peptide were given with topical imiquimod. Profiling relied on immunoSEQ multiplex PCR, and the TCRdb table lists in-frame clones only, not all of them. Among approximately 45,000 clones, around 93% were seen once, and the ten largest hold less than 5%. The antigens for these receptors are not known. This material consisted of PBMCs, taken from a glioma patient whose treatment included an IDH1 peptide vaccine. These receptors originate from a man over 45 with glioma.

The V and J genes are TRBV15 and TRBJ1-5; 7 nucleotides match TRBD1. The V and J ends lost 3 bases and 4 bases, in that order; junction bases with no gene match: 9. This CDR3 is built from 16 residues. CDR1 is LNHNV and CDR2 is YYDKDF in the germline V gene (reference sequence). CDR3 in amino acids: CATSSGGQPFNQPQHF. CDR3 nucleotides: TGTGCCACCAGCAGCGGGGGACAGCCCTTTAATCAGCCCCAGCATTTT.

V usage is TRBV4-3 and J usage is TRBJ1-4, with 7 positions matching TRBD1. V lost 1 base to trimming and J lost 4 bases; unmatched junction nucleotides: 3. The V gene's germline CDR1 is LGHNA and CDR2 YSLEER. This CDR3 comprises 15 residues. CDR3: CASSQGQGYNEKLFF. In DNA form, the CDR3 reads TGCGCCAGCAGCCAAGGACAGGGTTATAATGAAAAACTGTTTTTT.

The chain has TRBV2 and TRBJ1-6; the D gene is possibly TRBD1 (5 bases). Trimming pared 3 bases from V and 6 bases from J, leaving 12 bases between. CDR3 length: 15 amino acids. Germline V gene lookup returns CDR1 SNHLY and CDR2 FYNNEI. The CDR3 DNA sequence: TGTGCCAGCAGTGATAGGGGCGGTTTTAATTCACCCCTCCACTTT. This translates into CASSDRGGFNSPLHF. Complete variable domain (other parts from reference TRBV2 and TRBJ1-6): EPEVTQTPSHQVTQMGQEVILRCVPISNHLYFYWYRQILGQKVEFLVSFYNNEISEKSEIFDDQFSVERPDGSNFTLKIRSTKLEDSAMYFCASSDRGGFNSPLHFGNGTRLTVT.

This clone was counted once. The rearrangement joins TRBV19 to TRBJ1-5; tentatively, D is TRBD1 (5 bases). Germline lookup yields CDR1 LNHDA and CDR2 SQIVND (reference sequence). This CDR3 contains 15 residues. Trimming stripped 7 bases from V and 3 bases from J, with 16 bases between. Here the CDR3 reads CASKVSGRVNQPQHF. The CDR3 bases are TGTGCCAGTAAGGTTTCGGGGCGGGTCAATCAGCCCCAGCATTTT.

The gene calls are TRBV2 and TRBJ1-1, with TRBD1 matching 7 bases. This CDR3 is built from 15 residues. Germline V gene lookup returns CDR1 SNHLY and CDR2 FYNNEI. Unmatched junction bases numbered 8, after V lost 0 bases and J lost 7 bases. DNA for the CDR3: TGTGCCAGCAGTGAAGCGTTGGGACAGAGGATTGAAGCTTTCTTT. Protein sequence: CASSEALGQRIEAFF. Variable domain in full (rest from reference TRBV2 and TRBJ1-1): EPEVTQTPSHQVTQMGQEVILRCVPISNHLYFYWYRQILGQKVEFLVSFYNNEISEKSEIFDDQFSVERPDGSNFTLKIRSTKLEDSAMYFCASSEALGQRIEAFFGQGTRLTVV.

This chain joins TRBV7-9 and TRBJ1-4, with D possibly being TRBD1 (5 bases). Germline V gives CDR1 SEHNR, CDR2 FQNEAQ (reference sequence). The CDR3 has 14 residues. Trimming took off 5 bases at V and 3 bases at J, with 10 bases between the two ends. The DNA for the CDR3 is TGTGCCAGCAGCCGGGACGGCCCTAATGAAAAACTGTTTTTT. Its translation is CASSRDGPNEKLFF.

The count of this clone is one. The rearrangement uses TRBV7-2 and TRBJ2-5; D is possibly TRBD1 or TRBD2 (5 bases each). V lost 5 bases, J lost 4 bases, and 14 bases lay in between. There are 14 residues in the CDR3. Germline CDR1 reads SGHTA; CDR2 reads FQGNSA. The CDR3 loop reads CASSLGTVLETQYF. The CDR3 bases are TGTGCCAGCAGCCTGGGGACGGTCCTAGAGACCCAGTACTTC.

The chain links TRBV25-1 to TRBJ2-1; D ambiguous. From germline, CDR1 is MGHDK and CDR2 SYGVNS. V was pared by 3 bases and J by 15 bases, with 9 bases between. The CDR3 is 10 amino acids. The CDR3 DNA reads as TGTGCCAGCAGTGATGCAGCCCGGTTCTTC. Amino acid sequence: CASSDAARFF. Looking up the rest from reference TRBV25-1 and TRBJ2-1 gives the full variable domain: EADIYQTPRYLVIGTGKKITLECSQTMGHDKMYWYQQDPGMELHLIHYSYGVNSTEKGDLSSESTVSRIRTEHFPLTLESARPSHTSQYLCASSDAARFFGPGTRLTVL.

This chain links TRBV5-4 with TRBJ2-7; 7 bases line up with TRBD1. Germline CDR1 and CDR2: SGHNT and YYREEE (reference sequence). There are 15 residues in the CDR3. V was clipped by 0 bases and J by 11 bases; unmatched bases: 14. The CDR3 coding sequence is TGTGCCAGCAGCTTGGACCGGCGACAGGGACGAAGCGAGTACTTC. Translation: CASSLDRRQGRSEYF.

This chain links TRBV4-3 with TRBJ2-7, with D possibly matching TRBD2 (5 bases). Trimming left V 0 bases short and J 0 bases short, with 9 bases between. CDR1 and CDR2 from the germline V gene are LGHNA and YSLEER. CDR3 length: 15 residues. The CDR3 reads CASSQDGRGSYEQYF. The CDR3 DNA sequence: TGCGCCAGCAGCCAAGATGGTCGGGGCTCCTACGAGCAGTACTTC.

The chain links TRBV28 to TRBJ1-2, with D possibly being TRBD1 (5 bases). The CDR3 runs 16 residues. Deletions cut 3 bases from V and 6 bases from J, with 20 bases between. Germline assignment: CDR1 MDHEN and CDR2 SYDVKM. The CDR3 loop is CASSLYLGAGLDGYTF. The CDR3 DNA follows: TGTGCCAGCAGTTTGTACCTTGGGGCAGGCTTAGATGGCTACACCTTC.

The chain employs TRBV29-1 and TRBJ2-7, with 12 bases matching TRBD1. From germline, CDR1 is SQVTM and CDR2 ANQGSEA. CDR3 length: 14 residues. The V segment lost 7 bases and the J segment 7 bases; nucleotides outside the gene matches: 11. CDR3 sequence: CSAARGTGGDEQYF. As DNA, the CDR3 is TGCAGCGCGGCTCGAGGGACAGGGGGCGATGAGCAGTACTTC.

The chain uses TRBV11-2 and TRBJ2-7, with D uncertain. The CDR3 is made up of 12 amino acids. Trimming removed 0 bases at V and 6 bases at J, with 6 bases between. Per germline, CDR1 SGHAT and CDR2 FQNNGV. CDR3 in DNA: TGTGCCAGCAGCTTAGAACTGGGCGAGCAGTACTTC. As protein: CASSLELGEQYF.

V is TRBV4-1 and J is TRBJ1-3; D unclear. The germline CDR1 and CDR2 sequences are MGHRA and YSYEKL. V dropped 0 bases and J dropped 0 bases, with 6 bases sitting between them. The CDR3 totals 15 residues. CDR3 sequence: CASSQDSNSGNTIYF. Written as DNA, the CDR3 is TGCGCCAGCAGCCAAGACAGTAACTCTGGAAACACCATATATTTT.

V gene TRBV10-2 combines with J gene TRBJ2-2; D gene unclear. Deletions cut 6 bases from V and 0 bases from J, with 8 bases between. Germline CDR1 WSHSY, CDR2 SAAADI. The CDR3 is 14 residues long. CDR3 sequence reads: CASRVPANTGELFF. The DNA for the CDR3 is TGCGCCAGCAGGGTTCCGGCGAACACCGGGGAGCTGTTTTTT.

This sequence joins TRBV27 and TRBJ2-1; TRBD1 might be the D (6 bases). This CDR3 contains 14 residues. Deletions cut 1 base from V and 7 bases from J, with 11 bases between. Germline V gene sequence: CDR1 MNHEY, CDR2 SMNVEV (reference sequence). In nucleotides, the CDR3 is TGTGCCAGCAGTTTATTTCGGGACAAGAATGAGCAGTTCTTC. Translated, it gives CASSLFRDKNEQFF.

This clone was detected only once. The chain carries TRBV19 and TRBJ2-2; TRBD1 matches 7 bases. CDR1 is LNHDA, CDR2 SQIVND, per germline (reference sequence). The V and J ends lost 5 bases and 2 bases, in that order; junction bases with no gene match: 5. The CDR3 runs 15 residues. CDR3 DNA: TGTGCCAGTAGTGCCTGGGACAGAAACACCGGGGAGCTGTTTTTT. This encodes CASSAWDRNTGELFF.

V gene TRBV5-1 combines with J gene TRBJ1-6, with 8 bases lining up with TRBD1. Germline V CDR1 and CDR2: SGHRS, YFSETQ. The CDR3 is made up of 14 amino acids. The V and J ends lost 4 bases and 10 bases, in that order; junction bases with no gene match: 7. The CDR3 region has the DNA TGCGCCAGCAGCAGGACAGGGACCGAATCACCCCTCCACTTT. Protein sequence: CASSRTGTESPLHF.

This chain joins TRBV27 and TRBJ2-1; 9 nucleotides align to TRBD1. The ends lost 10 bases at V and 7 bases at J; junction bases unmatched: 11. The germline V gene encodes CDR1 MNHEY and CDR2 SMNVEV (reference sequence). There are 14 residues in the CDR3. DNA for the CDR3: TGTGCCACCACCGGGACAGGGCCCTTGAATGAGCAGTTCTTC. This gives the protein CATTGTGPLNEQFF.

The chain uses TRBV4-3 and TRBJ1-6, with a weak D call TRBD1 (6 bases). V dropped 0 bases and J dropped 0 bases, with 9 bases sitting between them. Germline V gives CDR1 LGHNA, CDR2 YSLEER. CDR3 length: 17 residues. This CDR3 is CASSQDSDSSYNSPLHF. The CDR3 nucleotides are TGCGCCAGCAGCCAAGATTCGGACAGCTCCTATAATTCACCCCTCCACTTT.

The gene calls are TRBV19 and TRBJ2-3, with 7 bases lining up with TRBD1. Germline-derived CDR1 and CDR2 are LNHDA and SQIVND (reference sequence). Germline trimming cut 6 bases from V and 8 bases from J; bases unmatched to any gene: 11. This CDR3 has 14 amino acids. CDR3 region: CASSPLKGASTQYF. The DNA of the CDR3 is TGTGCCAGTAGCCCTCTCAAGGGGGCGAGTACGCAGTATTTT. The variable domain in full, completed from reference TRBV19 and TRBJ2-3, reads DGGITQSPKYLFRKEGQNVTLSCEQNLNHDAMYWYRQDPGQGLRLIYYSQIVNDFQKGDIAEGYSVSREKKESFPLTVTSAQKNPTAFYLCASSPLKGASTQYFGPGTRLTVL.

This clone was found a few times. The chain joins TRBV11-3 to TRBJ2-1; a possible D gene is TRBD1 (6 bases). Trimming shortened V by 5 bases and J by 10 bases, and 21 bases separated the two germline ends. The V gene's germline CDR1 is SGHNT and CDR2 YENEEA. The CDR3 totals 15 residues. CDR3 loop: CASSQGAGTIEEQFF. In DNA form, the CDR3 reads TGTGCCAGCAGCCAAGGAGCCGGGACAATCGAGGAGCAGTTCTTC.

This clone was observed a single time. The genes are TRBV15 and TRBJ1-5, with TRBD1 identical over 9 bases. The V and J ends lost 1 base and 6 bases, in that order; junction bases with no gene match: 4. Germline V gene data show CDR1 as LNHNV and CDR2 as YYDKDF (reference sequence). This CDR3 region has 15 residues. DNA for the CDR3: TGTGCCACCAGCAGAGGGACAGGGGCGGGTCAGCCCCAGCATTTT. Protein sequence: CATSRGTGAGQPQHF.

The genes are TRBV9 and TRBJ2-5; a weak D match, TRBD1 (6 bases). CDR3 length: 15 amino acids. V was trimmed by 0 bases and J by 3 bases, leaving 12 bases between them. Germline V CDR1 and CDR2: SGDLS, YYNGEE. The CDR3 DNA is TGTGCCAGCAGCGTAGATGGACAGTGGAAAGAGACCCAGTACTTC. Translated, it gives CASSVDGQWKETQYF.

The V gene is TRBV5-6, the J gene TRBJ2-7; D is undetermined. This CDR3 contains 15 residues. Germline-derived CDR1 and CDR2 are SGHDT and YYEEEE. V lost 1 base and J 5 bases, leaving 16 bases between the germline ends. The CDR3 spells CASSLTLRFGNEQYF. Here the CDR3 DNA reads TGTGCCAGCAGCTTGACGCTGCGGTTTGGGAACGAGCAGTACTTC.

The chain is built from TRBV19 and TRBJ2-3, with 10 bases that match TRBD2. The CDR3 covers 15 residues. Germline assignment: CDR1 LNHDA and CDR2 SQIVND (reference sequence). With 6 bases clipped from V and 6 bases from J, the junction kept 9 bases outside the gene matches. CDR3 residues: CASRKPGLATDTQYF. CDR3 DNA sequence: TGTGCCAGTAGGAAACCGGGACTAGCGACGGATACGCAGTATTTT. The full variable domain, with the rest looked up from reference TRBV19 and TRBJ2-3, is DGGITQSPKYLFRKEGQNVTLSCEQNLNHDAMYWYRQDPGQGLRLIYYSQIVNDFQKGDIAEGYSVSREKKESFPLTVTSAQKNPTAFYLCASRKPGLATDTQYFGPGTRLTVL.

The V call is TRBV19, the J call TRBJ1-1; D is ambiguous. This CDR3 has 14 amino acids. CDR1 is LNHDA, CDR2 SQIVND, per germline (reference sequence). Trimming removed 0 bases at V and 0 bases at J, with 5 bases between. The CDR3 loop is CASSIEGVNTEAFF. The CDR3 DNA is TGTGCCAGTAGTATAGAAGGTGTGAACACTGAAGCTTTCTTT.

The chain joins TRBV5-1 to TRBJ2-5; D may match TRBD1 or TRBD2 (5 bases each). This CDR3 is built from 15 residues. Trimming stripped 3 bases from V and 5 bases from J, with 17 bases between. Germline CDR1 and CDR2: SGHRS and YFSETQ. The CDR3 DNA reads TGCGCCAGCAGCTCCGCCGGGACGTCCAGGGAGACCCAGTACTTC. This sequence encodes CASSSAGTSRETQYF.

The chain has TRBV14 and TRBJ2-5; D perhaps matches TRBD2 (6 bases). The length of the CDR3 is 15 residues. Trimming took 4 bases from V and 5 from J, leaving 17 bases between them. The germline CDR1 and CDR2 sequences are SGHDN and FVKESK. The CDR3 here is CASSLRRDSLETQYF. DNA for the CDR3: TGTGCCAGCAGCCTCCGCAGGGACTCTCTGGAGACCCAGTACTTC. Supplemented by reference TRBV14 and TRBJ2-5, the full variable domain reads EAGVTQFPSHSVIEKGQTVTLRCDPISGHDNLYWYRRVMGKEIKFLLHFVKESKQDESGMPNNRFLAERTGGTYSTLKVQPAELEDSGVYFCASSLRRDSLETQYFGPGTRLLVL.

The J gene is TRBJ1-5, the V gene TRBV7-9; 9 nucleotides match TRBD1. Germline loops: CDR1 SEHNR, CDR2 FQNEAQ (reference sequence). V lost 3 bases, J lost 0 bases, and 12 bases stayed unmatched. The CDR3 is 19 residues long. The CDR3 bases are TGTGCCAGCAGCTTCGACGCCGGGACAGGGACAAATAGCAATCAGCCCCAGCATTTT. Its translation: CASSFDAGTGTNSNQPQHF.

This chain links TRBV28 with TRBJ2-3; a weak D match, TRBD1 (5 bases). Germline loops: CDR1 MDHEN, CDR2 SYDVKM. Trimming pared 6 bases from V and 3 bases from J, leaving 10 bases between. The CDR3 is 13 residues long. The CDR3 here is CASRRTRTDTQYF. In nucleotides, the CDR3 is TGTGCCAGCAGGCGGACACGTACAGATACGCAGTATTTT.